Detailed here is one T cell receptor (beta chain). The data stem from a study of blood T cell repertoires in COVID-19. Looking at the study overall: The samples span acute and convalescent COVID-19 from the United States, Italy and Spain.

In the authors' workflow: Estimates of nucleated cell counts were drawn from the amplification of reference gene primers. Using immunoSEQ multiplex PCR, the repertoire was profiled, and TCRdb retains in-frame clones only, with some absent. V, J and clone size reflect that table, while D and trimming were determined from the DNA. The data contain 200,000 to 300,000 clones, 84% of them singletons. Looked up from germline, CDR1 is MDHEN and CDR2 is SYDVKM. V was cut by 5 bases and J by 1 base, with 12 bases left in between. The CDR3 sequence is 15 residues long. This receptor was identified in a man aged 50 to 59 with acute or convalescent COVID-19. The specimen was peripheral blood. V usage is TRBV28 and J usage is TRBJ1-3, with D unresolved. CDR3 coding DNA: TGTGCCAGCAGTATGGGCTTTCAGTCTGGAAACACCATATATTTT. It encodes CASSMGFQSGNTIYF.